Sequencing of this T cell receptor (beta chain) was carried out in a study of shared clonotypes between healthy human individuals (dated by TCRdb to between 2020 and 2021). Notes on the research overall: The cohort included a few men and a couple of women between 18 and 49 years of age. For each donor, CD4 naive and CD4 memory were each given three plates, CD8 naive was given two plates, and CD8 memory was given one plate. The study deeply sequenced blood TCR repertoires of about five healthy adults to estimate repertoire size and the extent of clonotype sharing between individuals. To increase sequencing depth and limit assay-specific biases, different laboratories used diverse techniques to prepare libraries and sequence TCR repertoires. Leukapheresis yielded between about 0.85 and 10 billion PBMCs per donor.

The junction carries 9 bases between V and J, which are trimmed by 1 base and 0 bases respectively. Spanning cysteine to phenylalanine, the CDR3 consists of 16 amino acids. Only the CDR3 part of the read is kept: 48 bases, read in frame from the first base. The germline V gene encodes CDR1 SGHTA and CDR2 FQGNSA. Worth noting for this clone: The antigen it binds to is not known. The sample holds no much larger clone one base away, and base qualities are not on file.

Donors were healthy HIV-negative adults with no recently reported acute infections or vaccinations. Every donor was a Caucasian adult residing in Nashville, Tennessee, USA. CD4+ T cells were enriched through magnetic negative selection, after which naive cells were positively selected on CD45RA and the remaining negative fraction served as the memory subset. After blood collection by leukapheresis, PBMCs were isolated using Ficoll-Histopaque density gradient centrifugation and then cryopreserved in the vapor phase of liquid nitrogen. Analytical flow cytometry was used to check the purity and quantity of each magnetically sorted T cell population. From each sorted fraction, genomic DNA was isolated and quantified by UV absorbance on a Nanodrop 2000c. TCR CDR3 regions were amplified from genomic DNA by multiplex PCR using the deep immunoSEQ assay. Genomic DNA extracted from each cell subset was distributed evenly over all wells of several immunoSEQ 96-well plates, and each plate served as one replicate. For sorted subsets, each replicate PCR was loaded with 200 ng genomic DNA, equivalent to approximately 27,000 T cell genomes. The purified libraries were quantified using a Qubit 3.0 fluorometer, sized with a Bioanalyzer 2100, and then quantified again using the KAPA Library Quantification kit. Each immunoSEQ 96-well plate was sequenced on its own single-read 150-cycle Illumina NextSeq 550 flow cell. On the authors' methods: Because the immunoSEQ output included only junctional sequences and no quality scores, the filtering could not be the same as the filtering used for full-length reads. Sequences were annotated with PyIR, a Python wrapper for IgBLAST v1.9, using IMGT germline references to assign V/J genes and CDR3. Any read was removed if the V/J assignment was weak (E-value above 1e-6), the CDR3 was missing, or the read contained stop codons, out-of-frame junctions, or ambiguous translated residues. A V3J clonotype was defined by an identical inferred V gene, J gene, and CDR3 amino acid sequence. To compute the percentage overlap between repertoires, the number of shared unique clonotypes was divided by the size of the smaller repertoire. Repertoire richness was assessed with RTK rarefaction, the Chao1 estimator, and Recon v2.1 estimates of unobserved clonotypes. Generation probabilities were computed with OLGA for all TCRbeta clonotypes obtained by the gDNA method from several donors. TCRdb carries this immuneACCESS record with in-frame sequences only. Its versions omit some clonotypes, under half of them owing to an unresolved V gene in the studies checked, with the rest unexplained. The V and J calls and the clone size are those of that table, but D and trimming were determined from the DNA. The sample records about 1,500,000 clones, around 95% of which are singletons. The ten largest clones represent roughly 1.2% of the sample.

Paper-wide results and their limitations: Across a few donors, roughly 5.1% of naive CD4, approximately 4% of naive CD8, 2.3% of memory CD4, and about 0.44% of memory CD8 clonotypes were shared. Only blood was sampled, and tissue TCR repertoires likely differ from those in blood. Rarefaction of sorted-subset datasets indicated incomplete sequencing despite the large sequencing depth. Because the study included only a small number of donors, the genetic and exposure-history diversity represented was limited. Compared with non-shared clonotypes, clonotypes shared by all four sorted-subset donors had higher generation probabilities. Pairwise subsampling led to the expectation that sequencing depth would affect the degree of clonotype sharing among donors. Larger estimated clonotype richness was generally found for naive subsets than for memory subsets.

The V gene is TRBV7-2 and the J gene is TRBJ2-2, with no reliable assignment of the D segment. This clonotype was obtained from a man aged 25 to 40 in good health. Sequences were obtained from naive CD4+ T cells sorted from blood. The meaning of the sample's cell subset or site label: CD45RA+ positively selected. The DNA sequence is TGTGCCAGCAGCTTAGGAGCGTTAGCGAACACCGGGGAGCTGTTTTTT. This gives the protein CASSLGALANTGELFF.